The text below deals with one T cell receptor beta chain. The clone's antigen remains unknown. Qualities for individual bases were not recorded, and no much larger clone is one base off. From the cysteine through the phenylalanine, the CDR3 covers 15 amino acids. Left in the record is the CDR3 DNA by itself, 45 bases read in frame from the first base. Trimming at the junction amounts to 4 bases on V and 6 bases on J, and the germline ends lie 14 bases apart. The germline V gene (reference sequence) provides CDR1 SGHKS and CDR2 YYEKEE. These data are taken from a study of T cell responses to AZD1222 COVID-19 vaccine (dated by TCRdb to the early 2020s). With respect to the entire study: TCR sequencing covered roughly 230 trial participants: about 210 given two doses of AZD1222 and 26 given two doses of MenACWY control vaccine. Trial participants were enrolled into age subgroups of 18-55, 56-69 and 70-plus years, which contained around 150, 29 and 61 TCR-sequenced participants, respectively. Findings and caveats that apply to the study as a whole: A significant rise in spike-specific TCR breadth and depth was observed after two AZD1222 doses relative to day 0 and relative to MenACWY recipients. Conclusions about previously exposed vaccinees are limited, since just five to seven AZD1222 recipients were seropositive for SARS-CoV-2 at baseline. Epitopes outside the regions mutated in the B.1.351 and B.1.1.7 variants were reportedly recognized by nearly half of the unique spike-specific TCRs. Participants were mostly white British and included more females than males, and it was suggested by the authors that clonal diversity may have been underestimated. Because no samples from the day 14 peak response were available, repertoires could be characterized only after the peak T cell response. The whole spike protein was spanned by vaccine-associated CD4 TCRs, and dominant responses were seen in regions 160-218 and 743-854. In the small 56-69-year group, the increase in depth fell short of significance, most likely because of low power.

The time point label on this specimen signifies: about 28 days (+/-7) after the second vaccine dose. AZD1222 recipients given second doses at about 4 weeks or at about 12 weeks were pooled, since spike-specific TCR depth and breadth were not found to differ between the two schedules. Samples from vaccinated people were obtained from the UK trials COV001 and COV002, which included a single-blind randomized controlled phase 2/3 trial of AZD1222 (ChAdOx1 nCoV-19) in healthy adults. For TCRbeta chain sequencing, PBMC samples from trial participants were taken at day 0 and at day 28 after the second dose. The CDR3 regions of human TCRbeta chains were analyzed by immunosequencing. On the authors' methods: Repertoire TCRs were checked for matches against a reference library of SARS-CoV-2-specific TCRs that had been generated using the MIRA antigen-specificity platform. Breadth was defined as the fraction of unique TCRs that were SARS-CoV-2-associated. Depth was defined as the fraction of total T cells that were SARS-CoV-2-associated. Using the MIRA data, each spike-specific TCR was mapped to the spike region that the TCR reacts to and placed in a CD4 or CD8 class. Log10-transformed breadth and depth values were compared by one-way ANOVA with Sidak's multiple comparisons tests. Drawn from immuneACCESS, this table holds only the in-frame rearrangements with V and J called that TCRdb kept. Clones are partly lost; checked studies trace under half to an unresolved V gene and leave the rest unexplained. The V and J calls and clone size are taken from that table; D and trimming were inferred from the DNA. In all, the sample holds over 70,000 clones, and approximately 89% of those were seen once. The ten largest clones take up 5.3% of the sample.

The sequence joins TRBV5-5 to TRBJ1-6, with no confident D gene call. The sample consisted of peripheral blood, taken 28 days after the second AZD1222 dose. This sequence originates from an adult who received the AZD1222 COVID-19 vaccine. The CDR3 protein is CASSNRAYLNSPLHF. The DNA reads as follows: TGTGCCAGCAGCAACCGGGCCTACCTTAATTCACCCCTCCACTTT.